The sequence of this T cell receptor (beta chain) was determined in a study of blood T cells in healthy people across ages. General study findings and limits: The fall in TCR beta diversity per million T cells was roughly linear with age.

Germline V CDR1 and CDR2: SGHRS, YFSETQ. V gave up 1 base and J gave up 0 bases, with 10 bases separating them. The CDR3 extends over 15 amino acids. Of note for this clonotype: Its antigen is as yet unknown.

The second PCR ran about 6 to 11 cycles with a sample-barcoded 5' primer and J-beta primers. A single record per CDR3 protein comes from TCRdb applying MiXCR to the 5' RACE reads. The sample carries 1,500,000 or so distinct CDR3 sequences, 42% recorded once. V usage is TRBV5-1 and J usage is TRBJ1-1; TRBD1 is a possible D gene (5 bases). Sequences were obtained from blood. The sequence was collected from a woman younger than 35 in good health. The DNA for the CDR3 is TGCGCCAGCAGCTTGCGGGGGATCATGAACACTGAAGCTTTCTTT. Protein sequence: CASSLRGIMNTEAFF.